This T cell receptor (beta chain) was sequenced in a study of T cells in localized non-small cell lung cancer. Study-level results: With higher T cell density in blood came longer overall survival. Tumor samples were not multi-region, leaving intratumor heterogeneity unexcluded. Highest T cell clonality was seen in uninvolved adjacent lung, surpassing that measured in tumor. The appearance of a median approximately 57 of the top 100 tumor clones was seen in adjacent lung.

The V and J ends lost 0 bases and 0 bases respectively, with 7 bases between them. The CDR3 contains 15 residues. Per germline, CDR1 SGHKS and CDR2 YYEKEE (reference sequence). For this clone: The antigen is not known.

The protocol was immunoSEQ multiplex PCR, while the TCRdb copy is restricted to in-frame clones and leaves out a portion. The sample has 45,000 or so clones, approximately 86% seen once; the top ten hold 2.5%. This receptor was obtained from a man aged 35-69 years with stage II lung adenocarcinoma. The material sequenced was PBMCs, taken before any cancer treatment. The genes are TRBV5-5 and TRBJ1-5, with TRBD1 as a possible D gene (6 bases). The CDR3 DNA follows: TGTGCCAGCAGCTTGGAAGGGGGTAGCAATCAGCCCCAGCATTTT. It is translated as CASSLEGGSNQPQHF. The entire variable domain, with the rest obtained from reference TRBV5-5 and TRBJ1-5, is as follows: DAGVTQSPTHLIKTRGQQVTLRCSPISGHKSVSWYQQVLGQGPQFIFQYYEKEERGRGNFPDRFSARQFPNYSSELNVNALLLGDSALYLCASSLEGGSNQPQHFGDGTRLSIL.